Listed below are T cell receptor beta chains from one sample, sequenced in a study of blood T cell repertoires in COVID-19. This table comes from immunoSEQ multiplex PCR, and its TCRdb copy is limited to in-frame clones, with some not included. The sample yields more than 400,000 clones, 80% to 90% seen once. The source material was peripheral blood. These TCRs come from a human donor in a cohort sampled during active COVID-19. Both conserved end residues are part of each CDR3. Fields, in order: V gene, clone size, J gene, D gene, CDR3 DNA, CDR3 protein. The D gene is left open where the match is weak. Part of the rows lack a size; the others show once, few, many or a class for expanded clones.

TRBV3-1/TRBV3-2	.	TRBJ2-5	.	TGTGCCAGCAGCCAGGATACCATACTAGATTTTGAGACCCAGTACTTC	CASSQDTILDFETQYF
TRBV7-3	.	TRBJ1-1	TRBD1	TGTGCCAGCAGCTTGACCGGGACAGGGTCTACTGAAGCTTTCTTT	CASSLTGTGSTEAFF
TRBV28	.	TRBJ2-3	.	TGTGCCAGCAGTCCCCGGGGGCGGGGGAGCACAGATACGCAGTATTTT	CASSPRGRGSTDTQYF
TRBV28	.	TRBJ2-7	.	TGTGCCAGCAGGCAGGGTGTTCCCTCCTACGAGCAGTACTTC	CASRQGVPSYEQYF
TRBV24-1	.	TRBJ2-5	TRBD1	TGTGCCACCAGTGATCCCATGGGACAGCAAGAGACCCAGTACTTC	CATSDPMGQQETQYF
TRBV5-8	many	TRBJ2-7	TRBD2	TGTGCCAGCAGCTTTTCCCCCGCTAGCGGTCGTACTTACGAGCAGTACTTC	CASSFSPASGRTYEQYF
TRBV12-3/TRBV12-4	once	TRBJ1-1	.	TGTGCCACCAGGTCCCCGGCTGAAGCTTTCTTT	CATRSPAEAFF
TRBV7-2	.	TRBJ2-1	TRBD2	TGTGCCAGCAGCCCCCTTCGGAACGGGAGGGCGACTGAGCAGTTCTTC	CASSPLRNGRATEQFF
TRBV23-1	few	TRBJ2-7	.	TGCGCCAGCCGAGGGCAGATATCCTACGAGCAGTACTTC	CASRGQISYEQYF
TRBV2	.	TRBJ2-5	.	TGTGCCAGCATGAGGGCCGGAGAGACCCAGTACTTC	CASMRAGETQYF
TRBV5-6	.	TRBJ1-1	TRBD1	TGTGCCAGCATCAAGACAGGGGCTCTAGACACTGAAGCTTTCTTT	CASIKTGALDTEAFF
TRBV6-5	.	TRBJ2-3	.	TGTGCCAGCAGGTCTCTAGCGATGACAGATACGCAGTATTTT	CASRSLAMTDTQYF
TRBV12-3/TRBV12-4	.	TRBJ2-7	.	TGTGCCAGCAGGGGGAGGGGGGAGCAGTACTTC	CASRGRGEQYF
TRBV19	.	TRBJ1-2	TRBD1	TGTGCCAGTTCCGAGGCAGGGGGTAAATATGGCTACACCTTC	CASSEAGGKYGYTF
TRBV20-1	.	TRBJ1-1	.	TGCAGTGCTATCAGGGACACTGAAGCTTTCTTT	CSAIRDTEAFF
TRBV5-4	.	TRBJ2-5	TRBD2	TGTGCCAGCAGCCCCGGGACTAGCGGGAGAGAAGGGACCCAGTACTTC	CASSPGTSGREGTQYF
TRBV9	.	TRBJ2-7	TRBD1	TGTGCCAGCAGCCCGAGGACAGGGGGTGGGTACGAGCAGTACTTC	CASSPRTGGGYEQYF
TRBV19	.	TRBJ2-5	.	TGTGCCAGTAGTTTACAGAATCGTCAAGAGACCCAGTACTTC	CASSLQNRQETQYF
TRBV7-3	.	TRBJ2-1	TRBD1	TGTGCCAGCAGCCTTGACAGGGGGGCTGAGCAGTTCTTC	CASSLDRGAEQFF
TRBV11-2	.	TRBJ2-1	TRBD2	TGTGCCAGCAGCACCCCCGGGACTAGCGGATACAATGAGCAGTTCTTC	CASSTPGTSGYNEQFF
TRBV3-1/TRBV3-2	.	TRBJ2-5	TRBD1	TGTGCCAGCAGCCAAGATCATAGGGGGCGGCAGACCCAGTACTTC	CASSQDHRGRQTQYF
TRBV5-1	.	TRBJ2-1	TRBD2	TGCGCCAGCTCGGGTCTAGCGGGAGAGGGCAATGAGCAGTTCTTC	CASSGLAGEGNEQFF
TRBV7-2	once	TRBJ2-1	.	TGTGCCAGCAGCTTACCAGTTCCTAGAGATGAGCAGTTCTTC	CASSLPVPRDEQFF
TRBV6-5	once	TRBJ2-7	.	TGTGCCAGCAGTCCCGGGGGACTCAACGACGAGCAGTACTTC	CASSPGGLNDEQYF
TRBV28	.	TRBJ2-7	TRBD2	TGTGCCAGCACTTCACGCGGGAGGAACAACTACGAGCAGTACTTC	CASTSRGRNNYEQYF
TRBV10-3	few	TRBJ1-1	TRBD1	TGTGCCACATCCGGGACAGTGGACACTGAAGCTTTCTTT	CATSGTVDTEAFF
TRBV5-1	.	TRBJ1-1	TRBD1	TGCGCCAGCAGCTTGGGGACAGGGCTGAACACTGAAGCTTTCTTT	CASSLGTGLNTEAFF
TRBV19	.	TRBJ1-5	.	TGTGCCAGTAGTATAGATCTTATGGAGACAGCCAACCCGTATAGCAATCAGCCCCAGCATTTT	CASSIDLMETANPYSNQPQHF
TRBV11-2	.	TRBJ2-3	TRBD2	TGTGCCAGCAGCTCCGGGACTAGCGGGAGGAGCACAGATACGCAGTATTTT	CASSSGTSGRSTDTQYF
TRBV19	.	TRBJ2-4	TRBD1	TGTGCCAGTACCAAAGGACAGGGCTTAACCATTCAGTACTTC	CASTKGQGLTIQYF
TRBV7-3	.	TRBJ2-3	TRBD2	TGTGCCAGCAGCTTAAGATTAGGGCTAGCGGATGCAGATACGCAGTATTTT	CASSLRLGLADADTQYF
TRBV21-1	.	TRBJ2-3	.	TGTGCCAGCAGCTACAGGAAACTCACAGATACGCAGTATTTT	CASSYRKLTDTQYF
TRBV24-1	.	TRBJ2-2	TRBD1	TGTGCCACCAGTGCCCAGGGGGTGAGCACCGGGGAGCTGTTTTTT	CATSAQGVSTGELFF
TRBV27	.	TRBJ1-5	TRBD1	TGTGCCAGCAGTTACCTAGGGACAGGCAATCAGCCCCAGCATTTT	CASSYLGTGNQPQHF
TRBV14	many	TRBJ2-7	.	TGTGCCAGCAGCCCTTTCGGCGCCCGGGTCGGCGAGCAGTACTTC	CASSPFGARVGEQYF
TRBV19	.	TRBJ2-1	.	TGTGCCAGTAGTATAATTTTGGCGGGGAGCTCCTACAATGAGCAGTTCTTC	CASSIILAGSSYNEQFF
TRBV6-1	.	TRBJ2-7	.	TGTGCCAGCAGTGAAGGCGGGACGAGCTCCTACGAGCAGTACTTC	CASSEGGTSSYEQYF
TRBV5-1	.	TRBJ2-5	.	TGCGCCAGCAGCTTGTGGGCTCGCCAAGAGACCCAGTACTTC	CASSLWARQETQYF
TRBV11-2	.	TRBJ1-1	.	TGTGCCAGCCGAGGGCGAGAGACTGAAGCTTTCTTT	CASRGRETEAFF